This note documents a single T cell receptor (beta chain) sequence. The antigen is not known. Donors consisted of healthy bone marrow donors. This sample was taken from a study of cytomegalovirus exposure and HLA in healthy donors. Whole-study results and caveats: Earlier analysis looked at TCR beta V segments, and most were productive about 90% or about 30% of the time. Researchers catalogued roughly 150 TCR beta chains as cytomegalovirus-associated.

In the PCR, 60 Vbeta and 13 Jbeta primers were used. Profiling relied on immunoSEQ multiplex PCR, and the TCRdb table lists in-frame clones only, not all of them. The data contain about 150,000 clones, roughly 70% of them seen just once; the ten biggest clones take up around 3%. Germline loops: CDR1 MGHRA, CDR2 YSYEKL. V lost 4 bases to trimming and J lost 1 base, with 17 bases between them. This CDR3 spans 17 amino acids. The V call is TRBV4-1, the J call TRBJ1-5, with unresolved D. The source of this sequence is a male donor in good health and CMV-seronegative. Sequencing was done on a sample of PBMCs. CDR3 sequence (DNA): TGCGCCAGCAGCCTTCCTAATAGTAGCAAGAGCAATCAGCCCCAGCATTTT. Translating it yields CASSLPNSSKSNQPQHF.